This passage covers 26 T cell receptor beta chains from one sample sequenced in a study of blood T cells in healthy people across ages. Alongside a J-beta primer mix, a sample-barcoded 5' primer served in a second PCR lasting roughly 7 to 11 cycles. TCRdb used MiXCR to reprocess the 5' RACE reads, holding one entry per CDR3 protein. The table shows 1.5 million to 1.9 million distinct CDR3 sequences, with 35% to 45% occurring only once. Sequenced input: blood. The receptors come from a woman in her late teens or twenties in good health.

This clonotype was seen only a few times. The chain uses TRBV7-9 and TRBJ2-1; D might be TRBD2 (5 bases). Germline CDR1 and CDR2: SEHNR and FQNEAQ (reference sequence). V was shortened by 3 bases and J by 6 bases, with 9 bases between the two germline ends. This CDR3 spans 13 amino acids. The CDR3 here is CASSFEGFNEQFF. The CDR3 coding sequence is TGTGCCAGCAGCTTTGAGGGTTTCAATGAGCAGTTCTTC.

A few counts support this clonotype. The J gene is TRBJ2-7, the V gene TRBV20-1, with 9 bases that match TRBD1. Germline CDR1 and CDR2: DFQATT and SNEGSKA (reference sequence). The CDR3 covers 13 residues. After removal of 6 bases from V and 4 bases from J, the junction contained 7 bases not matched to a gene. CDR3 protein: CSAEKQGAYEQYF. The CDR3 nucleotides are TGCAGTGCGGAGAAACAGGGGGCTTACGAGCAGTACTTC.

The sample holds many counts of this clonotype. This sequence joins TRBV20-1 and TRBJ1-2; 9 bases align to TRBD1. The germline CDR1 and CDR2 sequences are DFQATT and SNEGSKA (reference sequence). V was clipped by 6 bases and J by 2 bases; unmatched bases: 4. The CDR3 consists of 13 residues. The CDR3 loop is CSASGQGNYGYTF. CDR3 DNA sequence: TGCAGTGCATCCGGACAGGGGAACTATGGCTACACCTTC.

In regard to this clonotype: At one boundary the junction diverges from the germline segment, which might be a read error. CDR3 bases: TGTGCCAGCTCATCACCGGCCAGGGAATACGAGCAGTACTTC. It yields the protein CASSSPAREYEQYF. V gene TRBV18 combines with J gene TRBJ2-7, with D possibly matching TRBD1 (5 bases). The CDR3 length is 14 residues. CDR1 is KGHSH, CDR2 LQKENI, per germline. Full variable domain (outside the CDR3, taken from reference TRBV18 and TRBJ2-7): NAGVMQNPRHLVRRRGQEARLRCSPMKGHSHVYWYRQLPEEGLKFMVYLQKENIIDESGMPKERFSAEFPKEGPSILRIQQVVRGDSAAYFCASSSPAREYEQYFGPGTRLTVT.

This chain connects TRBV4-3 to TRBJ1-5; a weak D match, TRBD1 (6 bases). The CDR3 consists of 15 residues. Trimming left V 4 bases short and J 4 bases short, with 14 bases between. Germline CDR1 and CDR2: LGHNA and YSLEER. CDR3 amino acids: CASSLGAGANQPQHF. The CDR3, as DNA: TGCGCCAGCAGCCTAGGGGCGGGGGCAAATCAGCCCCAGCATTTT.

The chain recombines TRBV15 with TRBJ2-3, with 14 bases lining up with TRBD2. Germline V lookup: CDR1 LNHNV, CDR2 YYDKDF (reference sequence). Trimming took 5 bases from V and 5 from J; bases not matched to a gene: 0. The CDR3 runs to 14 residues. In DNA form, the CDR3 reads TGTGCCACCAGCGGGACTAGCGGGAGAGATACGCAGTATTTT. It codes for CATSGTSGRDTQYF.

This clonotype was observed a few times. The rearrangement uses TRBV7-2 and TRBJ1-4; 8 bases match TRBD1. CDR3 length equals 14 residues. CDR1 and CDR2 from the germline V gene are SGHTA and FQGNSA. V lost 4 bases to trimming and J lost 11 bases; unmatched junction nucleotides: 9. In nucleotides, the CDR3 is TGTGCCAGCAGCTCCCAAGGACAGGGCCAGAAACTGTTTTTT. Residues: CASSSQGQGQKLFF.

This rearrangement joins TRBV4-1 to TRBJ1-2; a weak D match, TRBD1 (6 bases). The CDR3 has 16 residues. In germline, CDR1 is MGHRA, CDR2 YSYEKL. Trimming stripped 0 bases from V and 6 bases from J, with 17 bases between. This CDR3 is CASSQEGVDRKHGYTF. As DNA, the CDR3 is TGCGCCAGCAGCCAAGAGGGTGTCGACAGGAAACATGGCTACACCTTC.

This chain uses TRBV12-3 or TRBV12-4 with TRBJ1-5; no firm D call. This CDR3 has 15 residues. The V end lost 3 bases, the J end lost 0 bases, and 9 bases lay between the germline ends. CDR3 sequence reads: CASSFEGFSNQPQHF. CDR3 coding DNA: TGTGCCAGCAGTTTCGAGGGATTTAGCAATCAGCCCCAGCATTTT.

The chain recombines TRBV6-5 with TRBJ1-2; the match to TRBD1 covers 7 bases. J lost 0 bases, V lost 8 bases, and 12 bases had no gene match. Germline V gives CDR1 MNHEY, CDR2 SVGAGI. This CDR3 contains 16 residues. CDR3 DNA: TGTGCCAGCGCCCCCTCCGGGACAGCCCCTAACTATGGCTACACCTTC. Its protein is CASAPSGTAPNYGYTF.

J is TRBJ2-1 and V is TRBV27; 9 bases map to TRBD2. This CDR3 is 14 amino acids long. V was clipped by 3 bases and J by 10 bases; unmatched bases: 7. Looked up from germline, CDR1 is MNHEY and CDR2 is SMNVEV (reference sequence). The CDR3 loop is CASSFHTLAGEQFF. CDR3 sequence (DNA): TGTGCCAGCAGTTTCCATACCCTAGCGGGGGAGCAGTTCTTC.

The chain couples TRBV20-1 to TRBJ1-2; D is unclear. V lost 6 bases to trimming and J lost 3 bases, with 17 bases between them. Looked up from germline, CDR1 is DFQATT and CDR2 is SNEGSKA (reference sequence). This CDR3 region has 14 residues. The CDR3 reads CSAAPNHLDYGYTF. CDR3 bases: TGCAGTGCAGCCCCGAATCACTTGGACTATGGCTACACCTTC.

This clonotype was detected only once. This sequence joins TRBV10-1 and TRBJ2-5, with a possible D match to TRBD1 (6 bases). Near its end, the DNA agrees better with TRBJ2-7, so the J call may be wrong. CDR3 length equals 13 residues. Germline CDR1 WNHNN, CDR2 SYGVQD (reference sequence). The DNA of the CDR3 is TGCGCCAGCAGTGAGGGACAGAAATACGAGCAGTACTTC. Its protein is CASSEGQKYEQYF.

This sequence joins TRBV28 and TRBJ1-5, with D perhaps matching TRBD1 (6 bases). Germline V lookup: CDR1 MDHEN, CDR2 SYDVKM. The CDR3 loop spans 15 amino acids. Trimming removed 2 bases at V and 6 bases at J, with 14 bases between. This CDR3 is CASSLHRDNSQPQHF. CDR3 DNA sequence: TGTGCCAGCAGTTTACACAGGGACAATAGTCAGCCCCAGCATTTT.

This clonotype has just a few counts. CDR3: CASSLDRGNYSPLHF. For the CDR3, the DNA is TGCGCCAGCAGCCTGGACAGGGGGAACTATTCACCCCTCCACTTT. The rearrangement uses TRBV4-3 and TRBJ1-6; TRBD1 matches 10 bases. The CDR3 spans 15 residues. After removal of 4 bases from V and 8 bases from J, the junction contained 5 bases not matched to a gene. CDR1 and CDR2 from the germline V gene are LGHNA and YSLEER.

With respect to this clonotype: A read error is possible here, since a much larger clone lies one base away. The gene calls are TRBV6-2 or TRBV6-3 and TRBJ2-5; D gene unclear. CDR1 and CDR2 from the germline V gene are MNHEY and SVGEGT. V was cut by 8 bases and J by 11 bases, with 15 bases left in between. CDR3 length: 11 amino acids. The DNA for the CDR3 is TGTGCCAGCGGTGCCTACAATGAGCAGTACTTC. This translates into CASGAYNEQYF.

The V and J genes are TRBV9 and TRBJ2-7; D is unclear. V was shortened by 0 bases and J by 4 bases, with 8 bases between the two germline ends. Germline loops: CDR1 SGDLS, CDR2 YYNGEE. The CDR3 spans 13 residues. This CDR3 is CASSVGARYEQYF. CDR3 nucleotides: TGTGCCAGCAGCGTAGGGGCCAGGTACGAGCAGTACTTC.

This clonotype was picked up a small number of times. This chain uses TRBV5-1 with TRBJ2-7; D is perhaps TRBD1 or TRBD2 (5 bases each). There are 13 residues in the CDR3. The germline V and J ends were trimmed by 2 bases and 4 bases, with 10 bases remaining between them. The germline V gene encodes CDR1 SGHRS and CDR2 YFSETQ. The CDR3 coding sequence is TGCGCCAGCAGCTTCGAGGGGCAATACGAGCAGTACTTC. It is translated as CASSFEGQYEQYF. Drawing the rest from reference TRBV5-1 and TRBJ2-7, the complete variable domain is KAGVTQTPRYLIKTRGQQVTLSCSPISGHRSVSWYQQTPGQGLQFLFEYFSETQRNKGNFPGRFSGRQFSNSRSEMNVSTLELGDSALYLCASSFEGQYEQYFGPGTRLTVT.

V gene TRBV3-1 combines with J gene TRBJ2-1; 7 nucleotides align to TRBD2. V lost 1 base and J lost 7; bases outside the gene matches: 10. The CDR3 has 16 residues. Per the germline V gene, CDR1 is LGHDT and CDR2 is YNNKEL (reference sequence). Written as DNA, the CDR3 is TGTGCCAGCAGCCAAGTAGAATTAGCGGGTTGGAATGAGCAGTTCTTC. It encodes CASSQVELAGWNEQFF.

This clonotype was detected only a few times. The J gene is TRBJ2-1, the V gene TRBV3-1, with a weak D call TRBD2 (7 bases). Germline-derived CDR1 and CDR2 are LGHDT and YNNKEL (reference sequence). CDR3 length: 13 residues. Deletions cut 0 bases from V and 14 bases from J, with 14 bases between. CDR3 in amino acids: CASSQDPIGGEFF. The CDR3 DNA reads as TGTGCCAGCAGCCAAGATCCGATAGGGGGGGAGTTCTTC.

The chain couples TRBV12-3 or TRBV12-4 to TRBJ2-5; D not resolved. The CDR3 covers 16 residues. V was cut by 6 bases and J by 0 bases, with 17 bases left in between. The CDR3 DNA reads as TGTGCCAGCAGCACCTCGATCCTGCCCTACCAAGAGACCCAGTACTTC. It is translated as CASSTSILPYQETQYF.

This clonotype was counted between two and nine times. The gene calls are TRBV7-2 and TRBJ2-3, with a weak D call TRBD2 (6 bases). The CDR3 is made up of 14 amino acids. V shed 1 base and J shed 4 bases, with 9 bases lying between them. Per germline, CDR1 SGHTA and CDR2 FQGNSA. The CDR3, as DNA: TGTGCCAGCAGCTTAGTGGCGGGGTCAGATACGCAGTATTTT. Protein: CASSLVAGSDTQYF.

This clonotype has more than one count but fewer than ten. V gene TRBV29-1 combines with J gene TRBJ2-7, with no clear D. CDR3 length: 14 amino acids. In germline, CDR1 is SQVTM, CDR2 ANQGSEA. Trimming took 4 bases from V and 7 from J, leaving 20 bases between them. The CDR3 loop reads CSVGWASSYNEQYF. For the CDR3, the DNA is TGCAGCGTTGGGTGGGCCTCTTCCTACAATGAGCAGTACTTC.

V is TRBV5-1 and J is TRBJ1-4; D is uncertain. This CDR3 is 14 amino acids long. V lost 4 bases and J 4 bases, leaving 11 bases between the germline ends. Germline CDR1 and CDR2: SGHRS and YFSETQ. The CDR3 is CASSPGPDNEKLFF. Written as DNA, the CDR3 is TGCGCCAGCAGCCCCGGTCCGGATAATGAAAAACTGTTTTTT.

This clonotype has a handful of counts. This chain connects TRBV15 to TRBJ2-7, with D unresolved. Germline V lookup: CDR1 LNHNV, CDR2 YYDKDF (reference sequence). V lost 5 bases, J lost 6 bases, and 11 bases lay in between. CDR3 length: 12 amino acids. Written as DNA, the CDR3 is TGTGCCACCAGCTTATGGAACCGCGAGCAGTACTTC. It translates to CATSLWNREQYF.

The chain recombines TRBV4-2 with TRBJ1-2; a possible D gene is TRBD1 (5 bases). The V gene's germline CDR1 is LGHNA and CDR2 YNFKEQ. V dropped 2 bases and J dropped 8 bases, with 18 bases sitting between them. This CDR3 region has 15 residues. CDR3 region: CASSQPSGNQRGYTF. The CDR3 DNA follows: TGTGCCAGCAGCCAACCATCAGGGAACCAAAGGGGCTACACCTTC.